This TCR beta chain was profiled in a study of early T cells in non-severe SARS-CoV-2 infection. Using its own MiXCR run on the 5' RACE reads, TCRdb lists one record per CDR3 protein. This sample has some 30,000 distinct CDR3 sequences, with 5.7% found just once. This sequence was found in an adult who was a healthcare worker with PCR-confirmed SARS-CoV-2 infection or an uninfected control (not recorded which). The sequencing input was whole blood.

CDR3: CASSSTSGSYNEQFF. The CDR3 region has the DNA TGTGCCAGCAGCTCGACTAGCGGCTCCTACAATGAGCAGTTCTTC. The rearrangement uses TRBV7-8 and TRBJ2-1, with 9 nucleotides matching TRBD2. V dropped 4 bases and J dropped 0; count of bases not matched to a gene: 1. The CDR3 runs to 15 residues. Germline CDR1 reads SGHVS; CDR2 reads FQNEAQ.